This T cell receptor beta chain stems from a study of cytomegalovirus exposure and HLA in healthy donors. Whole-study findings and limits: Cytomegalovirus-associated status was assigned to about 170 TCR beta chains. The classifier reportedly diagnosed cytomegalovirus status with high specificity and sensitivity. Among TCR sequences, most were rare, though some public TCRs appeared in many donors.

Comment on this clone: As yet, its antigen is unknown.

Sequencing used immunoSEQ multiplex PCR; TCRdb keeps in-frame clones, though not all of them. This sample has some 150,000 clones, with more than 75% found just once. V shed 4 bases and J shed 0 bases, with 17 bases lying between them. The CDR3 runs to 17 residues. Germline CDR1 and CDR2: SGHRS and YFSETQ. The donors were part of the approximately 130-subject validation cohort, which stood apart from the 666-subject first cohort. The receptor was isolated from a woman in her 30s in good health and CMV-seronegative. The rearrangement joins TRBV5-1 to TRBJ1-3; TRBD1 is a possible D gene (6 bases). Sequenced input: PBMCs. CDR3 residues: CASSDTGGADSGNTIYF. In DNA, the CDR3 is TGCGCCAGCAGCGACACTGGGGGGGCTGACTCTGGAAACACCATATATTTT.